One sample yielded the 32 T cell receptor beta chains listed below, sequenced in a study of cytomegalovirus exposure and HLA in healthy donors. With 60 Vbeta and 13 Jbeta primers, the PCR was carried out. Sequencing used immunoSEQ multiplex PCR; TCRdb keeps in-frame clones, though not all of them. Of roughly 100,000 clones in the sample, 76% were seen once. The sequencing input was PBMCs. The receptors were sampled from a woman under 30 in good health and CMV-seropositive.

The chain combines TRBV28 with TRBJ2-1, with D possibly being TRBD1 (6 bases). The CDR3 totals 16 residues. CDR1 MDHEN and CDR2 SYDVKM come from the germline V gene. V was pared by 5 bases and J by 2 bases, with 16 bases between. DNA for the CDR3: TGTGCCAGCAGTCACTCAGCCAGGGGAACCTACAATGAGCAGTTCTTC. As protein: CASSHSARGTYNEQFF.

The gene calls are TRBV27 and TRBJ2-3; possible D gene TRBD2, 5 bases. The V end lost 5 bases, the J end lost 6 bases, and 24 bases lay between the germline ends. Germline CDR1 is MNHEY and CDR2 is SMNVEV (reference sequence). The CDR3 loop spans 17 amino acids. The CDR3 region is CASSHAKLGPTGDTQYF. The CDR3 nucleotides are TGTGCCAGCAGTCACGCCAAACTAGGACCCACGGGGGATACGCAGTATTTT.

The chain recombines TRBV4-2 with TRBJ2-7; 16 nucleotides line up with TRBD2. The CDR3 sequence is 16 residues long. V was pared by 1 base and J by 4 bases, with 1 base of the junction left unmatched. The germline V gene encodes CDR1 LGHNA and CDR2 YNFKEQ. Written as DNA, the CDR3 is TGTGCCAGCAGCCAAGGGGGACTAGCGGGAGGGTACGAGCAGTACTTC. It translates to CASSQGGLAGGYEQYF.

The chain carries TRBV30 and TRBJ2-2; D gene unclear. CDR3 length: 12 amino acids. Per the germline V gene, CDR1 is GTSNPN and CDR2 is SVGIG (reference sequence). Trimming left V 5 bases short and J 7 bases short, with 11 bases between. CDR3 residues: CAWVYESGELFF. Here the CDR3 DNA reads TGTGCCTGGGTGTATGAGAGCGGGGAGCTGTTTTTT.

The chain employs TRBV5-1 and TRBJ2-2; TRBD2 aligns across 9 bases. The V and J ends lost 2 bases and 4 bases, in that order; junction bases with no gene match: 6. The CDR3 length is 16 residues. CDR1 and CDR2 (germline): SGHRS, YFSETQ. CDR3 protein: CASSFGGGVVTGELFF. The CDR3 bases are TGCGCCAGCAGCTTTGGCGGGGGGGTTGTCACCGGGGAGCTGTTTTTT.

Here the CDR3 reads CASSLVQGSSYEQYF. CDR3 in DNA: TGCGCCAGCAGCTTGGTTCAGGGATCCTCCTACGAGCAGTACTTC. This chain uses TRBV5-1 with TRBJ2-7, with D possibly matching TRBD1 (5 bases). CDR1 SGHRS and CDR2 YFSETQ come from the germline V gene. The CDR3 runs 15 residues. Trimming shortened V by 0 bases and J by 0 bases, and 10 bases separated the two germline ends.

This clone was detected a few times. The gene calls are TRBV19 and TRBJ1-1; D possibly corresponds to TRBD1 (5 bases). Germline values: CDR1 LNHDA, CDR2 SQIVND (reference sequence). The CDR3 spans 15 residues. V lost 5 bases to trimming and J lost 6 bases, with 19 bases between them. In DNA form, the CDR3 reads TGTGCCAGTAGTTCTCCCTGGATAGGGGTCTCTGAAGCTTTCTTT. Its translation: CASSSPWIGVSEAFF.

This chain joins TRBV19 and TRBJ1-1, with TRBD1 matching 9 bases. CDR1 LNHDA and CDR2 SQIVND come from the germline V gene (reference sequence). The CDR3 runs to 17 residues. V was pared by 5 bases and J by 1 base, with 11 bases of the junction left unmatched. CDR3 region: CASSPRLQGARNTEAFF. CDR3 DNA sequence: TGTGCCAGTAGTCCCCGCCTACAGGGGGCTCGGAACACTGAAGCTTTCTTT. The variable domain in full, completed from reference TRBV19 and TRBJ1-1, reads DGGITQSPKYLFRKEGQNVTLSCEQNLNHDAMYWYRQDPGQGLRLIYYSQIVNDFQKGDIAEGYSVSREKKESFPLTVTSAQKNPTAFYLCASSPRLQGARNTEAFFGQGTRLTVV.

The CDR3 reads CASSLGSGGDVADTQYF. In DNA form, the CDR3 reads TGCGCCAGCAGCTTGGGAAGCGGGGGGGATGTAGCAGATACGCAGTATTTT. The chain links TRBV5-1 to TRBJ2-3, with 10 bases aligning to TRBD2. The junction had 8 bases not matched to a gene; V was cut back by 0 bases and J by 4 bases. CDR1 and CDR2 (germline): SGHRS, YFSETQ. The CDR3 totals 17 residues.

The chain recombines TRBV15 with TRBJ2-2; no reliable D call. Trimming took 1 base from V and 4 from J, leaving 7 bases between them. This CDR3 contains 14 residues. CDR1 and CDR2 from the germline V gene are LNHNV and YYDKDF (reference sequence). This chain's CDR3 is CATSRGATTGELFF. The CDR3 DNA reads as TGTGCCACCAGCAGAGGGGCAACCACCGGGGAGCTGTTTTTT.

The gene calls are TRBV7-8 and TRBJ2-7; 12 positions match TRBD1. CDR3 size: 15 residues. Looked up from germline, CDR1 is SGHVS and CDR2 is FQNEAQ. With 5 bases clipped from V and 7 bases from J, the junction kept 9 bases outside the gene matches. The chain's CDR3 is CASSPRDRGLGEQYF. CDR3 bases: TGTGCCAGCAGCCCCCGGGACAGGGGGCTGGGGGAGCAGTACTTC.

The chain uses TRBV4-3 and TRBJ1-5; D may be TRBD1 (5 bases). CDR1 is LGHNA and CDR2 is YSLEER in the germline V gene. CDR3 size: 14 residues. Trimming cost V 0 bases and J 6 bases, with 9 bases left between them. CDR3 coding DNA: TGCGCCAGCAGCCAAGATAGGGGCGGTCAGCCCCAGCATTTT. This codes for CASSQDRGGQPQHF.

V and J are TRBV27 and TRBJ2-7; D may be TRBD2 (5 bases). This CDR3 contains 16 residues. The V gene lost 2 bases and the J gene lost 5 bases, with 19 bases spanning the gap. CDR1 MNHEY and CDR2 SMNVEV come from the germline V gene (reference sequence). CDR3 in DNA: TGTGCCAGCAGTTTAGTTCTAGCCCGCCCGCTCCACGAGCAGTACTTC. As protein: CASSLVLARPLHEQYF.

The chain carries TRBV4-1 and TRBJ1-2; D perhaps matches TRBD1 (5 bases). The CDR3 loop spans 16 amino acids. Deletions cut 4 bases from V and 0 bases from J, with 15 bases between. Germline values: CDR1 MGHRA, CDR2 YSYEKL. The CDR3 sequence: CASSLSPGLSNYGYTF. CDR3 nucleotide sequence: TGCGCCAGCAGCCTTTCCCCGGGACTGTCTAACTATGGCTACACCTTC.

The V call is TRBV9, the J call TRBJ1-4; D may be TRBD1 (5 bases). V was trimmed by 0 bases and J by 7 bases, leaving 13 bases between them. CDR1 is SGDLS and CDR2 is YYNGEE in the germline V gene. There are 15 residues in the CDR3. The CDR3 DNA is TGTGCCAGCAGCGTAGAGGCAGGGTGGAGTGAAAAACTGTTTTTT. This encodes CASSVEAGWSEKLFF.

The chain links TRBV6-5 to TRBJ1-3, with 8 bases identical to TRBD1. The V segment lost 8 bases and the J segment 4 bases; nucleotides outside the gene matches: 4. The CDR3 is 13 amino acids. Germline-derived CDR1 and CDR2 are MNHEY and SVGAGI. CDR3 region: CASLQGEGNTIYF. As DNA, the CDR3 is TGTGCCAGCCTACAGGGGGAAGGAAACACCATATATTTT.

The chain uses TRBV7-2 and TRBJ2-1; D gene unclear. V lost 1 base and J 10 bases, leaving 8 bases between the germline ends. This CDR3 comprises 12 residues. The germline gives CDR1 SGHTA, CDR2 FQGNSA. The CDR3 sequence: CASSLVTAEQFF. Written as DNA, the CDR3 is TGTGCCAGCAGCTTAGTCACAGCCGAGCAGTTCTTC.

The chain links TRBV12-5 to TRBJ2-4, with a weak D call TRBD1 (6 bases). The germline gives CDR1 LGHNT, CDR2 FRNRAP. The CDR3 covers 11 residues. The V end lost 3 bases, the J end lost 12 bases, and 9 bases lay between the germline ends. The CDR3 coding sequence is TGTGCTAGTGGTTTAGGGACAAGTCAGTACTTC. It encodes CASGLGTSQYF. Full variable domain (missing parts from reference TRBV12-5 and TRBJ2-4): DARVTQTPRHKVTEMGQEVTMRCQPILGHNTVFWYRQTMMQGLELLAYFRNRAPLDDSGMPKDRFSAEMPDATLATLKIQPSEPRDSAVYFCASGLGTSQYFGAGTRLSVL.

This chain uses TRBV6-5 with TRBJ1-4, with D possibly TRBD1 on 5 matching bases. Germline assignment: CDR1 MNHEY and CDR2 SVGAGI. The CDR3 extends over 13 amino acids. Trimming pared 8 bases from V and 7 bases from J, leaving 14 bases between. As DNA, the CDR3 is TGTGCCAGCCGGAGGCGGGGCATTGAAAAACTGTTTTTT. It encodes CASRRRGIEKLFF.

This clone was found once. The chain combines TRBV28 with TRBJ2-7, with D possibly matching TRBD2 (6 bases). This CDR3 spans 13 amino acids. V lost 8 bases, J lost 6 bases, and 17 bases lay in between. The V gene's germline CDR1 is MDHEN and CDR2 SYDVKM. DNA of the CDR3: TGTGCCAGCGGCCTTGGGGGGTTCAGCGAGCAGTACTTC. Translated, it gives CASGLGGFSEQYF.

The chain combines TRBV7-8 with TRBJ1-6; the match to TRBD1 covers 9 bases. V was pared by 5 bases and J by 6 bases, with 11 bases of the junction left unmatched. Germline CDR1 and CDR2: SGHVS and FQNEAQ. This CDR3 is 17 amino acids long. The CDR3 region is CASSTHRGPNLNSPLHF. The CDR3 DNA follows: TGTGCCAGCAGCACCCACAGGGGGCCTAACCTTAATTCACCCCTCCACTTT.

V and J are TRBV27 and TRBJ2-1; TRBD2 matches 11 bases. The V segment lost 2 bases and the J segment 6 bases; nucleotides outside the gene matches: 9. This CDR3 is built from 17 residues. Per the germline V gene, CDR1 is MNHEY and CDR2 is SMNVEV (reference sequence). The CDR3 DNA sequence: TGTGCCAGCAGTTTAGATAGCGGGAGGGCCAGTATCAATGAGCAGTTCTTC. Translated: CASSLDSGRASINEQFF.

The gene calls are TRBV7-3 and TRBJ1-1; TRBD1 aligns across 9 bases. The CDR3 loop spans 13 amino acids. In germline, CDR1 is SGHTA, CDR2 FQGTGA. J gave up 12 bases and V 5 bases, and 10 bases lay outside the gene matches. DNA of the CDR3: TGTGCCAGCAGCCCCACCCGGGACAGGGAATCTTTCTTT. It yields the protein CASSPTRDRESFF.

This chain uses TRBV2 with TRBJ1-2; weak D call: TRBD1 (6 bases). CDR3 length: 16 amino acids. Deletions cut 5 bases from V and 6 bases from J, with 22 bases between. In germline, CDR1 is SNHLY, CDR2 FYNNEI. Here the CDR3 reads CASSPNRDMALDGYTF. The CDR3 DNA reads TGTGCCAGCAGTCCTAACCGGGACATGGCGTTGGATGGCTACACCTTC. Based on the CDR3 plus reference TRBV2 and TRBJ1-2, the full variable domain is EPEVTQTPSHQVTQMGQEVILRCVPISNHLYFYWYRQILGQKVEFLVSFYNNEISEKSEIFDDQFSVERPDGSNFTLKIRSTKLEDSAMYFCASSPNRDMALDGYTFGSGTRLTVV.

The chain combines TRBV21-1 with TRBJ1-1; the tabulated D call, TRBD1, remains unverified against the DNA. TRBV21-1 is deemed a pseudogene. The CDR3 is 10 residues long. This CDR3 is CASRGRLAFF. The DNA for the CDR3 is TGTGCCAGCAGGGGGCGCTTGGCTTTCTTT.

The chain is built from TRBV10-3 and TRBJ2-7, with 7 bases fitting TRBD1. V trimming: 6 bases; J trimming: 6 bases; junction bases outside the gene matches: 5. Germline V gives CDR1 ENHRY, CDR2 SYGVKD. CDR3 length: 12 residues. DNA for the CDR3: TGTGCCATCAGGAGGGGACAGCTCGAGCAGTACTTC. It encodes CAIRRGQLEQYF.

This clone was observed a few times. The chain recombines TRBV10-3 with TRBJ1-1, with a tentative D call TRBD1 (5 bases). Trimming stripped 3 bases from V and 12 bases from J, with 11 bases between. This CDR3 region has 11 residues. In germline, CDR1 is ENHRY, CDR2 SYGVKD. The CDR3 sequence: CAISEGGGTFF. The CDR3 DNA reads as TGTGCCATCAGTGAAGGCGGGGGAACTTTCTTT.

Only a few counts were recorded for this clone. The genes are TRBV5-1 and TRBJ1-1; the match to TRBD1 covers 7 bases. Germline V gene sequence: CDR1 SGHRS, CDR2 YFSETQ. V trimming: 6 bases; J trimming: 4 bases; junction bases outside the gene matches: 9. The CDR3 covers 14 residues. Written as DNA, the CDR3 is TGCGCCAGCACCACCGGAGGGGGCTTCACTGAAGCTTTCTTT. This codes for CASTTGGGFTEAFF.

The chain joins TRBV19 to TRBJ2-5; weak D call: TRBD2 (5 bases). CDR3 length: 16 amino acids. V shed 3 bases and J shed 2 bases, with 16 bases lying between them. CDR1 is LNHDA and CDR2 is SQIVND in the germline V gene (reference sequence). CDR3 in DNA: TGTGCCAGTAGTATTAAGGGAACCGGACTGCAAGAGACCCAGTACTTC. As protein: CASSIKGTGLQETQYF.

The chain couples TRBV29-1 to TRBJ1-3; 9 bases are shared with TRBD1. V gave up 6 bases and J gave up 1 base; unmatched junction bases: 1. Germline values: CDR1 SQVTM, CDR2 ANQGSEA. CDR3 length equals 13 residues. CDR3 protein: CSVGTGSGNTIYF. CDR3 coding DNA: TGCAGCGTGGGGACAGGGTCTGGAAACACCATATATTTT.

The CDR3 loop reads CASSFRDNGPGFRYEQYF. Here the CDR3 DNA reads TGTGCCAGCAGCTTTAGAGACAATGGACCGGGGTTTCGGTACGAGCAGTACTTC. The chain combines TRBV12-1 with TRBJ2-7; TRBD2 is taken as the D call from the table, unchecked against the DNA. TRBV12-1 is a listed pseudogene. This CDR3 spans 18 amino acids.

The chain employs TRBV18 and TRBJ2-5, with 11 bases that match TRBD1. The last part of the DNA fits TRBJ2-7 better; the J call may be wrong. This CDR3 has 14 amino acids. The germline CDR1 and CDR2 sequences are KGHSH and LQKENI. In nucleotides, the CDR3 is TGTGCCAGCTCACCAGGGGGGACAGGGGGCGAGCAGTACTTC. It codes for CASSPGGTGGEQYF.